This T cell receptor (beta chain) was retrieved from a study of shared clonotypes between healthy human individuals. Findings and caveats of the study: Generation probability values for non-shared clonotypes were lower than those for clonotypes shared by all four donors.

Of note for this clone: What it binds is unknown.

The split of CD4+ cells yielded CD45RA+ naive and CD45RA-negative memory subsets. The repertoire was sequenced with immunoSEQ multiplex PCR; TCRdb's copy has only in-frame clones and lacks some. Among about 1 million clones listed, roughly 75% were seen once. The ends were cut back, 5 bases at V and 7 bases at J, with 23 bases in the middle. The germline V gene encodes CDR1 SGHVS and CDR2 FNYEAQ. The CDR3 is made up of 16 amino acids. The genes are TRBV7-6 and TRBJ2-5; D remains unclear. Sequences were obtained from memory CD4+ T cells sorted from blood. The subset here: CD45RA-negative fraction. This sequence originates from a man aged 18-30 years in good health. CDR3 residues: CASSLLGKGPMGTQYF. The CDR3 nucleotides read TGTGCCAGCAGCCTCCTAGGAAAGGGCCCGATGGGGACCCAGTACTTC.